The clone carrying this T cell receptor beta chain was detected many times. Its target is unknown. The CDR3 contains 16 residues. Germline CDR1 SGHTA, CDR2 FQGNSA. Trimming cost V 1 base and J 4 bases, with 14 bases left between them. How the authors handled the data: A papillary thyroid cancer distant-metastasis classifier was built from CDR3 differences across clinicopathological groups. TCRdb re-analyzed the PCR reads through MiXCR. TCRdb, not the original authors, processed these V and J calls. The repertoire holds over 7,500 clones, roughly 9.7% seen once, with around 7% in the top ten. Thyroid surgery took place with no prior treatment in any patient. These data belong to a study of metastatic and nonmetastatic thyroid tumors. Study as a whole: Comparison of repertoires was carried out across blood and tumor or nodule tissue from malignant and benign thyroid patients.

Whole-study findings and limits: In both blood and tumor samples, TCR beta diversity was reported significantly higher for malignant than benign nodules.

This sequence joins TRBV7-2 and TRBJ2-4; maybe TRBD1 (6 bases). The sequenced material came from tumor tissue. This clonotype was obtained from a female donor with papillary thyroid cancer or a benign thyroid nodule (not recorded which). Some clones in this sample may be carry-over from other donors' samples. The CDR3 region has the DNA TGTGCCAGCAGCTTAGAACAGGGAACGAGAAAAAACATTCAGTACTTC. Translating it yields CASSLEQGTRKNIQYF.